Here is one T cell receptor (beta chain) with its context. This clone was detected only a few times. The antigen it binds to is not known. A read error may be the cause here, since a much bigger clone is one base away. The same CDR3 can be traced to other DNA sequences in this sample. This record comes from a study of metastatic and nonmetastatic thyroid tumors (dated by TCRdb to about 2020). Study-wide context: Repertoires were compared across peripheral blood and tumor or nodule tissue samples from malignant and benign thyroid patients. Overall study outcomes, separate from this receptor: TCR beta diversity was reported as significantly higher in malignant tumors than in benign nodules, in both blood and tumor samples.

The library came from PCR. TCRdb names Illumina HiSeq 4000 as the instrument used. High-throughput sequencing was used to profile the TCR beta-chain CDR3 region of every patient. The authors processed their data as follows. Drawing on CDR3 differences between clinicopathological groups, the researchers built a classifier meant to tell apart patients with distant-metastatic papillary thyroid cancer. To measure repertoire diversity the researchers used the Shannon index, while the Morisita-Horn index served to gauge how similar the tumor and blood repertoires were. Clones were called with MiXCR by TCRdb after fastp trimmed the public reads at Q25, and only in-frame beta chains were retained. These V and J calls originate from TCRdb's pipeline instead of the authors' own analysis. For this sample the table gives some 23,000 clones, of which roughly 20% were detected only once. In total, the top ten clones hold approximately 30% of the sample.

The germline V gene provides CDR1 MNHNS and CDR2 SASEGT. The CDR3 holds 14 amino acids from the cysteine to the phenylalanine. Of the read, only the CDR3 DNA is kept; its 42 bases are in frame from base 1. None of the patients had been given any treatment before thyroid surgery. Using T-cell receptor beta sequencing, the researchers looked back retrospectively at clinical samples from patients, gathered between about 2012 and 2019. This receptor was identified in a female donor with papillary thyroid cancer or a benign thyroid nodule (not recorded which). Some clones in this sample may be carry-over from other donors' samples. Recombination connected TRBV6-1 to TRBJ1-5, and the D gene may be TRBD1, 6 bases matching. Sequenced sample: blood. The CDR3 loop reads CASSPPGVNQPQHF. The DNA reads TGCGCCAGCAGCCCCCCAGGGGTCAATCAGCCCCAGCATTTT.